This T cell receptor (beta chain) is drawn from a study of T cells in Graves' hyperthyroidism and ophthalmopathy. This clonotype was detected many times. Amplified TCR beta CDR3 regions came from RNA transcripts. The HTBI primer set served for first-round RT-PCR of the TCR CDR3. Using its own MiXCR run on the multiplex PCR reads, TCRdb lists one record per CDR3 protein. The data show around 600,000 distinct CDR3 sequences, with approximately 14% seen just once and roughly 6.9% held by the top ten. CDR3 length: 12 amino acids. V lost 6 bases and J lost 4, with 10 bases in between. Germline CDR1 is DFQATT and CDR2 is SNEGSKA (reference sequence).

The chain has TRBV20-1 and TRBJ2-1, with D possibly being TRBD1 (6 bases). The sample consisted of blood. This clonotype was obtained from a woman under 30 with Graves' ophthalmopathy. CDR3 sequence: CSAITGYNEQFF. The DNA of the CDR3 is TGCAGTGCAATTACAGGGTACAATGAGCAGTTCTTC.